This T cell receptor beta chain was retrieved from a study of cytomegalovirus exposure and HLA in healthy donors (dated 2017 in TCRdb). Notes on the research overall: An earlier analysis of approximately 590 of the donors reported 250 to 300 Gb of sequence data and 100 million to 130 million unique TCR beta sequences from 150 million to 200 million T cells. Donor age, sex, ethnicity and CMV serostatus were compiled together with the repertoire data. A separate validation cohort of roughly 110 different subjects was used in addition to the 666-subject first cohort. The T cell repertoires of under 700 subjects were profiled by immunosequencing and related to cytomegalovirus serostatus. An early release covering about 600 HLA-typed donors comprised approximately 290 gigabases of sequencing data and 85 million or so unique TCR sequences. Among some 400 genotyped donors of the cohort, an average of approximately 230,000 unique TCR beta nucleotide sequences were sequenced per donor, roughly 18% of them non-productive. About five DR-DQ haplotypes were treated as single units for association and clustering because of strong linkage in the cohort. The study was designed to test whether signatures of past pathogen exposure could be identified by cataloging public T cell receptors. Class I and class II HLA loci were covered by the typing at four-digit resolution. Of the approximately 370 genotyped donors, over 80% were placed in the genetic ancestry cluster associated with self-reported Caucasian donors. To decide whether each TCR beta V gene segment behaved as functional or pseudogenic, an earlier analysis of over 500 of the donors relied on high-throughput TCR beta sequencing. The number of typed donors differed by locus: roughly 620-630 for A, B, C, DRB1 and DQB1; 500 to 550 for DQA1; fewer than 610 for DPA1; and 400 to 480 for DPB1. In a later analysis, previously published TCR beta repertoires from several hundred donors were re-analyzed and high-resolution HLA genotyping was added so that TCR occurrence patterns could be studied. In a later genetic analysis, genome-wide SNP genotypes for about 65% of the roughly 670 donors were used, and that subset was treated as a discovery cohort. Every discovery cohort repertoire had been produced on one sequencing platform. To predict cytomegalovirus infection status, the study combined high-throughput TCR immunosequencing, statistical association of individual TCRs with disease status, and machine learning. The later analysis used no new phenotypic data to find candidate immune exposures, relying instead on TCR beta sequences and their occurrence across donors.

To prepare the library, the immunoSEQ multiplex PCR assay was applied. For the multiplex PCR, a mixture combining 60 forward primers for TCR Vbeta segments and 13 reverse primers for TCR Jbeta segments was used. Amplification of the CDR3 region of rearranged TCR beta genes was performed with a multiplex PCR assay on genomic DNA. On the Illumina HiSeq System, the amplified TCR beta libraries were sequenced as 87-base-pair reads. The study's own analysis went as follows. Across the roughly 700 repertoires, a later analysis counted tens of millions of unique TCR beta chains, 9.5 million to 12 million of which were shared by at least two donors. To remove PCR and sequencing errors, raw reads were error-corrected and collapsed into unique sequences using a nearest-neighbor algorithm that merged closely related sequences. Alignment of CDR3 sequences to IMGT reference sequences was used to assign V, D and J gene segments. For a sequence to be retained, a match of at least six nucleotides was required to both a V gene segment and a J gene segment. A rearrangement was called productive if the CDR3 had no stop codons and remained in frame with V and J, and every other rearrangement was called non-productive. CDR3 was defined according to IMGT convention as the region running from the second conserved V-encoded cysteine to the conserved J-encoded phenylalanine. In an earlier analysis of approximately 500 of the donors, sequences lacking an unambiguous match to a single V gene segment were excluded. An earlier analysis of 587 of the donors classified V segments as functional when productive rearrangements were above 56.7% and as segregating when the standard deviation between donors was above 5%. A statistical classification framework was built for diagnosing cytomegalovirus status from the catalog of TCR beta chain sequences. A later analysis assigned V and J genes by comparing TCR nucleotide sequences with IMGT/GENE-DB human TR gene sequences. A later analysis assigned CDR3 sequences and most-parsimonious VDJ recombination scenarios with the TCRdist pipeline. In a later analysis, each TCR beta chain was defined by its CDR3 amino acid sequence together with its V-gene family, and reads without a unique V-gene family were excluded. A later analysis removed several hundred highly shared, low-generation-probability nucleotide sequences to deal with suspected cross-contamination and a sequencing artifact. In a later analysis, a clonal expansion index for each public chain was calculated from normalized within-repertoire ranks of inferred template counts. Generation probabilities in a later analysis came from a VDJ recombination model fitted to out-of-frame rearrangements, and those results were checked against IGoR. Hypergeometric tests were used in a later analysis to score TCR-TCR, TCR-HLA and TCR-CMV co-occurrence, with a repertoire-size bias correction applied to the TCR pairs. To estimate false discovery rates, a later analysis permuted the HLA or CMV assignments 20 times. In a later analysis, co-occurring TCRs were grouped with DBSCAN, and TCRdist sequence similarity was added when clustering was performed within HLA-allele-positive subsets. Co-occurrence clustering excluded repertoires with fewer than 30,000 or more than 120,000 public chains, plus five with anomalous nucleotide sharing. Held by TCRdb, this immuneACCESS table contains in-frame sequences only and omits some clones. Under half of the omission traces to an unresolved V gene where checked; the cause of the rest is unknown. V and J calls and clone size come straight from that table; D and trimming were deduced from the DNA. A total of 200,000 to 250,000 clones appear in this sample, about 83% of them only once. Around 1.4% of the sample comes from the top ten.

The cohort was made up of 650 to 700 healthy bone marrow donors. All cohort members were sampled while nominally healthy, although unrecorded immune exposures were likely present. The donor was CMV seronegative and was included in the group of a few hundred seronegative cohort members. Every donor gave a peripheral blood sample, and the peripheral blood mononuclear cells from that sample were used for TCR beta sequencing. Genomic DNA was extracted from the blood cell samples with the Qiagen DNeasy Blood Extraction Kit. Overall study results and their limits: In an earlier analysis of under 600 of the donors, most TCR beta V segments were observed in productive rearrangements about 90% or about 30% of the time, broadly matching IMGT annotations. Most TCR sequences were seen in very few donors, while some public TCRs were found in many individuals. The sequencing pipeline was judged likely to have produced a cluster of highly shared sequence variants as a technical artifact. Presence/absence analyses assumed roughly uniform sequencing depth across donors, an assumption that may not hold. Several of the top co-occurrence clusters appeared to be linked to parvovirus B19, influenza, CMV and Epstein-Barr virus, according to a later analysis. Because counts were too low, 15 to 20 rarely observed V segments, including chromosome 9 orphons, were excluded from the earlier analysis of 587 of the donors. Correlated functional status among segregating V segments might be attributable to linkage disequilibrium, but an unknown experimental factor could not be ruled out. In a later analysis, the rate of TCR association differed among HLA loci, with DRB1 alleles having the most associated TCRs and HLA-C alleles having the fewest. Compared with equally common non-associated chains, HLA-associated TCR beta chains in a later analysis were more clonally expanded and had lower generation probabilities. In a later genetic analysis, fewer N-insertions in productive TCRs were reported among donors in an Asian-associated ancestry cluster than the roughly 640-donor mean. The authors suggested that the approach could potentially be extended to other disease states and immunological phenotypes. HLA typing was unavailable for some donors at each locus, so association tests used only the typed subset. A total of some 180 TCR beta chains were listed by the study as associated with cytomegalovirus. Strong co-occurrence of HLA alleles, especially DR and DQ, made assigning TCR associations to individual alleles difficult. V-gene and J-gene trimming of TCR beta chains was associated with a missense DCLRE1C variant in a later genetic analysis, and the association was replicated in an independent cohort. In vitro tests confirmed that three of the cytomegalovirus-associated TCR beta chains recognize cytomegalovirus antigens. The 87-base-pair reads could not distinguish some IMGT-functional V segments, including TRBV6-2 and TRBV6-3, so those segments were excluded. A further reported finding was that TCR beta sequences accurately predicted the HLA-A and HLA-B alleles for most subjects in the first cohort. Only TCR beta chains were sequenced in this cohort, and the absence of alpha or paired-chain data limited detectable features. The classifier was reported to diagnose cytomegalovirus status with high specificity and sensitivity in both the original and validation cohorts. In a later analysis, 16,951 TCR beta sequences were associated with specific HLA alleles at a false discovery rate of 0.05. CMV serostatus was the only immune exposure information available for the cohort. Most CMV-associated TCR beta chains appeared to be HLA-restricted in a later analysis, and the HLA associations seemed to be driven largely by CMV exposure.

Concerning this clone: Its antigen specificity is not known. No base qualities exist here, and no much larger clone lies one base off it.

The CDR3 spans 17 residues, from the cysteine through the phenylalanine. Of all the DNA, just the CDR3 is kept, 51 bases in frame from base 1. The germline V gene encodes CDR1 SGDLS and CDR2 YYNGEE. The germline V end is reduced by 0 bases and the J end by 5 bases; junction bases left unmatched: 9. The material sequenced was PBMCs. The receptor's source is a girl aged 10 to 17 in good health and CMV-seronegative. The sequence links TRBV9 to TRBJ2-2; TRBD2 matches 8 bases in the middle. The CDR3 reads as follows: CASSVDPSGSSTGELFF. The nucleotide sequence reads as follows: TGTGCCAGCAGCGTAGATCCCAGCGGGAGTAGTACCGGGGAGCTGTTTTTT.